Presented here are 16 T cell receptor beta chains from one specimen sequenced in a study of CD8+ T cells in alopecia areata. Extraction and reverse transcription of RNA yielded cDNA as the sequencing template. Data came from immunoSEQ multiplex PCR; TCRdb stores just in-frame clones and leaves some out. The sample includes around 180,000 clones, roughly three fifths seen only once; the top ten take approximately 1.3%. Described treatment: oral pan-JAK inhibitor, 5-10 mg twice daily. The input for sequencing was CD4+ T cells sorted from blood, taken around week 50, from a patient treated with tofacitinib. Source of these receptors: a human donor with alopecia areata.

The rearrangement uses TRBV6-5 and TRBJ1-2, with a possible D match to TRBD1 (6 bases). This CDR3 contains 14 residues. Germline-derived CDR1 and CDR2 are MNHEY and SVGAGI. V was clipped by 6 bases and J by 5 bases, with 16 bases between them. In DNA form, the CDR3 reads TGTGCCAGCAGCCGCGACAGGTCCGGGTATGGCTACACCTTC. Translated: CASSRDRSGYGYTF.

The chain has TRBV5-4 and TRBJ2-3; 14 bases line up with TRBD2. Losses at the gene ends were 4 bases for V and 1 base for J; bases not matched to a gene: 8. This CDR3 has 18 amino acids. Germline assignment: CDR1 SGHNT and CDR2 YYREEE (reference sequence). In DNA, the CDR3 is TGTGCCAGCAGCCGGAGCGCGGGACTAGCGGGAGGCACAGATACGCAGTATTTT. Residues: CASSRSAGLAGGTDTQYF.

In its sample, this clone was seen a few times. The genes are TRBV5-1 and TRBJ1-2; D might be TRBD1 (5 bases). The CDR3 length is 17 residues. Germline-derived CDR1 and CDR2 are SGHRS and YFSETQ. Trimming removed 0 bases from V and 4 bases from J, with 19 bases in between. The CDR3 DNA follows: TGCGCCAGCAGCTTGGGCGACAGACTAAGAATAAGCTATGGCTACACCTTC. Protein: CASSLGDRLRISYGYTF.

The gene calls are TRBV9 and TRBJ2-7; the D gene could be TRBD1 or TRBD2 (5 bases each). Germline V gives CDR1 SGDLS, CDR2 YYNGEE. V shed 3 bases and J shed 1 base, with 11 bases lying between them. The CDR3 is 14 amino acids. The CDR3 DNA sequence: TGTGCCAGCAGCGGGGGGTTGGTTTCCTACGAGCAGTACTTC. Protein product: CASSGGLVSYEQYF.

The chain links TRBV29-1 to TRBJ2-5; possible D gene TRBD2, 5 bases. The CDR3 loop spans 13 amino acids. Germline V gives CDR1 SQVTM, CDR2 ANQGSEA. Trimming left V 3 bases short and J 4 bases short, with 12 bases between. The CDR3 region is CSVDPSWAETQYF. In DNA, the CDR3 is TGCAGCGTTGACCCTAGCTGGGCAGAGACCCAGTACTTC.

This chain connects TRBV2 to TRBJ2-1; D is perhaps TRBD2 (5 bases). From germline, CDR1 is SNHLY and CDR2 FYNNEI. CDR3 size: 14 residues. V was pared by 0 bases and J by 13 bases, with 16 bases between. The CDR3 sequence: CASSEALLGSRQFF. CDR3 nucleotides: TGTGCCAGCAGTGAAGCGCTTCTTGGGAGTAGACAGTTCTTC.

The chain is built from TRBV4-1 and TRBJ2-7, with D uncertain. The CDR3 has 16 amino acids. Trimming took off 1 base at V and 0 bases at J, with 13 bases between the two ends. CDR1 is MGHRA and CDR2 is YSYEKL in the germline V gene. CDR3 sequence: CASSQGELTSSYEQYF. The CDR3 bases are TGCGCCAGCAGCCAAGGCGAACTTACGAGCTCCTACGAGCAGTACTTC.

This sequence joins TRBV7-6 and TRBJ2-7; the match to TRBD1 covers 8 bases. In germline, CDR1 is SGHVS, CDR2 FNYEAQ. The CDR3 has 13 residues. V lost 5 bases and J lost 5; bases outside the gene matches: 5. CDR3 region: CASSQQGGNEQYF. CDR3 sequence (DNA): TGTGCCAGCAGCCAACAGGGGGGAAACGAGCAGTACTTC.

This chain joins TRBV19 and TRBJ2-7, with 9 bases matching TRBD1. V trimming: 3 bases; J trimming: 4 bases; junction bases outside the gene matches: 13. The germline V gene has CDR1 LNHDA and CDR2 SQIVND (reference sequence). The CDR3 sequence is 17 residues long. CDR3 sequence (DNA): TGTGCCAGTAGTATCAGACCGACCGGGACAGGGTCTTACGAGCAGTACTTC. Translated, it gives CASSIRPTGTGSYEQYF. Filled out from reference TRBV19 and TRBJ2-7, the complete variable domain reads DGGITQSPKYLFRKEGQNVTLSCEQNLNHDAMYWYRQDPGQGLRLIYYSQIVNDFQKGDIAEGYSVSREKKESFPLTVTSAQKNPTAFYLCASSIRPTGTGSYEQYFGPGTRLTVT.

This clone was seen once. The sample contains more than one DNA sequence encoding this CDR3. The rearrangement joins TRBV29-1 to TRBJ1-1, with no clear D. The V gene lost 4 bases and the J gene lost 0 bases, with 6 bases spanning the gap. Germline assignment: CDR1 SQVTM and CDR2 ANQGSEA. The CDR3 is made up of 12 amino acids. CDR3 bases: TGCAGCGTTGTAGGAATGAACACTGAAGCTTTCTTT. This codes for CSVVGMNTEAFF.

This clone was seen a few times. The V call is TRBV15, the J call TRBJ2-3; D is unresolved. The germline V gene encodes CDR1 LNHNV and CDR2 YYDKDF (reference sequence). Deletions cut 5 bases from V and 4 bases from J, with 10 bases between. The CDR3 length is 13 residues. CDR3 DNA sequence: TGTGCCACCAGCTCCGCCCCCCCAGATACGCAGTATTTT. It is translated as CATSSAPPDTQYF.

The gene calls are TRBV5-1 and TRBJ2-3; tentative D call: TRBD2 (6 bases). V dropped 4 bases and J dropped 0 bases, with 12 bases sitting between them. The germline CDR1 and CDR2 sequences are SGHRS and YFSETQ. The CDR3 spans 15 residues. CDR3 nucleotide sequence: TGCGCCAGCAGCGCGGGCGGGGATAGCACAGATACGCAGTATTTT. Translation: CASSAGGDSTDTQYF.

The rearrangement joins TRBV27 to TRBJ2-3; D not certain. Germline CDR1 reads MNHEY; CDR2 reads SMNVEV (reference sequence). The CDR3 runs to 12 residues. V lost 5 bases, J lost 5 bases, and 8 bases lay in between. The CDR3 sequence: CASSPRGDTQYF. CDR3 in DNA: TGTGCCAGCAGTCCCCGAGGAGATACGCAGTATTTT.

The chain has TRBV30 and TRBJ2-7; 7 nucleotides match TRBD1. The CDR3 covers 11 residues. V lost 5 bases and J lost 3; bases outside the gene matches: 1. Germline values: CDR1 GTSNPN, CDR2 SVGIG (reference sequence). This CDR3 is CAWGTVYEQYF. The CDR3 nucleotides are TGTGCCTGGGGGACAGTCTACGAGCAGTACTTC. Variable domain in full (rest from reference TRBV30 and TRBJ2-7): SQTIHQWPATLVQPVGSPLSLECTVEGTSNPNLYWYRQAAGRGLQLLFYSVGIGQISSEVPQNLSASRPQDRQFILSSKKLLLSDSGFYLCAWGTVYEQYFGPGTRLTVT.

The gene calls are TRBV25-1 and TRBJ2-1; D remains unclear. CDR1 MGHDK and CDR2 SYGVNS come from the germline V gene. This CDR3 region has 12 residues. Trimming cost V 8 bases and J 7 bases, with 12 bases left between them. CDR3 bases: TGTGCCAGCTCTCGGGCGTTTAATGAGCAGTTCTTC. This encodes CASSRAFNEQFF.

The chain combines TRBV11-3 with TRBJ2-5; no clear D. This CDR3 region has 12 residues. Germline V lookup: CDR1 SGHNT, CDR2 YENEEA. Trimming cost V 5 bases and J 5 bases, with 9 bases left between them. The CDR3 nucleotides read TGTGCCAGCAGCCCCCTCCGGGAGACCCAGTACTTC. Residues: CASSPLRETQYF.